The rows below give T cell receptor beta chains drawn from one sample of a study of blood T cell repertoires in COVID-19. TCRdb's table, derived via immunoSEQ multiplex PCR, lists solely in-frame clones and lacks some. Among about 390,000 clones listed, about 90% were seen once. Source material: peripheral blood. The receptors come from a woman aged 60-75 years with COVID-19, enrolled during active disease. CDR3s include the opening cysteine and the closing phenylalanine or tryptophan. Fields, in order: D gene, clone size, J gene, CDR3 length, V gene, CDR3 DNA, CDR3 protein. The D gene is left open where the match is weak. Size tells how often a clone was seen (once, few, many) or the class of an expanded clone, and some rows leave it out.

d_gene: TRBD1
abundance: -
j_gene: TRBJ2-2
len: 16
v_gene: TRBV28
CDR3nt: TGTGCCAGCAGTGTTCCGGGACAGGGCCGAACCGGGGAGCTGTTTTTT
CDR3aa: CASSVPGQGRTGELFF

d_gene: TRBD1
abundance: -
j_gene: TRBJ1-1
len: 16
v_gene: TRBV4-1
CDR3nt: TGCGCCAGCAGCCCCCCTAGGGCAGGGGGCACCTCAGGAGCTTTCTTT
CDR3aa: CASSPPRAGGTSGAFF

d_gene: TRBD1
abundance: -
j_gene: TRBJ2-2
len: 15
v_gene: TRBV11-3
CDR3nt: TGTGCCAGCGAACCGGGACAGGGTAGCACCGGGGAGCTGTTTTTT
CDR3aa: CASEPGQGSTGELFF

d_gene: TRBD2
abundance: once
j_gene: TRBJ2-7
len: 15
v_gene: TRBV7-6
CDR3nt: TGTGCCAGCAGCCCCGGGACTAGCGGGACATACGAGCAGTACTTC
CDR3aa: CASSPGTSGTYEQYF

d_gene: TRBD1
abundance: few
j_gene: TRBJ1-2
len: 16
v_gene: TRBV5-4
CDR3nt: TGTGCCAGCAGCTGGAGGGACAGGATCCCTAACTATGGCTACACCTTC
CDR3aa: CASSWRDRIPNYGYTF

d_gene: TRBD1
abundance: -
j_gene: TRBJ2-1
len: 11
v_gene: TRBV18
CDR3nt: TGTGCCAGCTCCCAAGGGGGCCTAGGGTTCTTC
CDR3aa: CASSQGGLGFF

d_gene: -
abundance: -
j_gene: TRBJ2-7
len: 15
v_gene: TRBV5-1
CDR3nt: TGCGCCAGCAGCCTGGCTCGTGGCCGCTCCTACGAGCAGTACTTC
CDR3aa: CASSLARGRSYEQYF

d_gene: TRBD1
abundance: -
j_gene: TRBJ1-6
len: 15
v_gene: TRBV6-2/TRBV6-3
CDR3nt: TGTGCCAGCAGTTACCGAGGGGGCGCGAATTCACCCCTCCACTTT
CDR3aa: CASSYRGGANSPLHF

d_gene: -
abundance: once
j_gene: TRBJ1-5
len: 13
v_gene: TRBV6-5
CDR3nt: TGTGCCAGCAGCCAAACAGGTTATCAGCCCCAGCATTTT
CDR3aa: CASSQTGYQPQHF

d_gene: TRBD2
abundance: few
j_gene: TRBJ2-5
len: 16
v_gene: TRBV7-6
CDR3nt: TGTGCCAGCAGCTTAGCCTCGGGGGGTCTCCAAGAGACCCAGTACTTC
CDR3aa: CASSLASGGLQETQYF

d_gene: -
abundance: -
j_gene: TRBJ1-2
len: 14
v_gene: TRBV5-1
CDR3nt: TGCGCCAGCAGCTTGTCCGGGTCTAACTATGGCTACACCTTC
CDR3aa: CASSLSGSNYGYTF

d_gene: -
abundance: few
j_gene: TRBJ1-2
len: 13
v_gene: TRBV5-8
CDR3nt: TGTGCCAGCAGCTCAGCATGGAGGGACGGCTACACCTTC
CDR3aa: CASSSAWRDGYTF

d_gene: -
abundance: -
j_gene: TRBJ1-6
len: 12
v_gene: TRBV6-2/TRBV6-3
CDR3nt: TGTGCCAGCAGTTACGGGGCTTCACCCCTCCACTTT
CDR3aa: CASSYGASPLHF

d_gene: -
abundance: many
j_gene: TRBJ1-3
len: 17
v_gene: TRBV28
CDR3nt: TGTGCCAGCAGTATTATGTTGGGGGGTGGGGTCGGAAACACCATATATTTT
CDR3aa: CASSIMLGGGVGNTIYF

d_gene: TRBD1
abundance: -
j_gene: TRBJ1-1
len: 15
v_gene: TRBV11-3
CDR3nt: TGTGCCAGCAGCACCGGACAGGGGGCGAACACTGAAGCTTTCTTT
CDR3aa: CASSTGQGANTEAFF

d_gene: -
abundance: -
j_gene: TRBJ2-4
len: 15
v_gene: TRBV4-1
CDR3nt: TGCGCCAGCAGCCAAGTACAAAACGGAGAGTACATTCAGTACTTC
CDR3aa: CASSQVQNGEYIQYF

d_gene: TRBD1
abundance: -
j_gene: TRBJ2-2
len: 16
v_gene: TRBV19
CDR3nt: TGTGCCAGTAGGTTCTCGGGACAGGGAGTCACCGGGGAGCTGTTTTTT
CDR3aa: CASRFSGQGVTGELFF

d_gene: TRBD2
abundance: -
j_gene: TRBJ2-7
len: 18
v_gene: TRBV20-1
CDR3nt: TGCAGTGCTGGTGATACAGCGGGGGCTCCCTCGTCTCTCTACGAGCAGTACTTC
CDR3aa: CSAGDTAGAPSSLYEQYF

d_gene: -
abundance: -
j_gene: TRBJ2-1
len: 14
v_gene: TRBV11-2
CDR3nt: TGTGCCAGCAGCCAACAGAGCTCCTACAATGAGCAGTTCTTC
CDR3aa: CASSQQSSYNEQFF

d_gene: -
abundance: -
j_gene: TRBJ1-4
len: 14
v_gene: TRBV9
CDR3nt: TGTGCCAGCAGCGTAGGGACAGTCAATGAAAAACTGTTTTTT
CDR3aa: CASSVGTVNEKLFF

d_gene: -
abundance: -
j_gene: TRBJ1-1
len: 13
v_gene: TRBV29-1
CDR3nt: TGCAGCGTATCCCCGGCAGGGCGGACTGAAGCTTTCTTT
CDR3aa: CSVSPAGRTEAFF

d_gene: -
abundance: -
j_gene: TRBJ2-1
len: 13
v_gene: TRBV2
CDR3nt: TGTGCCAGCGTCCTAGGGGCCGGTGATGAGCAGTTCTTC
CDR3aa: CASVLGAGDEQFF

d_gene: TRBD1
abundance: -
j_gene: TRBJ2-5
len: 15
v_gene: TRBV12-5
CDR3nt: TGTGCTAGTGGTTCCTTGACAGGGGGCTGGGAGACCCAGTACTTC
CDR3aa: CASGSLTGGWETQYF

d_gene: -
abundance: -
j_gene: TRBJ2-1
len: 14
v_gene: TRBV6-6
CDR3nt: TGTGCCAGCAGAGCCGGGACAACGGGTTATGAGCAGTTCTTC
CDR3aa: CASRAGTTGYEQFF

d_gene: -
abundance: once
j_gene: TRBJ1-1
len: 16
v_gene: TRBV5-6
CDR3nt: TGTGCCAGCAGCCCCGGACCCCCCAGGGGTAACACTGAAGCTTTCTTT
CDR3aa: CASSPGPPRGNTEAFF

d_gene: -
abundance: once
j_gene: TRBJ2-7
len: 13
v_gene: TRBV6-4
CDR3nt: TGTGCCAGCAGTGACCCGGGGAGTTGGGAGCAGTACTTC
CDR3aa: CASSDPGSWEQYF